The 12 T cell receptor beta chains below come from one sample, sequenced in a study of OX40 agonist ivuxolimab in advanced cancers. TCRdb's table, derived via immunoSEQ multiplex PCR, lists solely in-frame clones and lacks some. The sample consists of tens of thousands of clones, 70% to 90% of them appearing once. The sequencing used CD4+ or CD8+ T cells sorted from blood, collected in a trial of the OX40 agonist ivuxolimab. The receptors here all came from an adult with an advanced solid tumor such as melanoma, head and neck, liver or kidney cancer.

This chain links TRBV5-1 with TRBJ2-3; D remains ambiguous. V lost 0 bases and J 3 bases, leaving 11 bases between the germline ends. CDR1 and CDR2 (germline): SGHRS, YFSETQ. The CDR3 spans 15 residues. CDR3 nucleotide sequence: TGCGCCAGCAGCTTGGGGCAGCCCCAAACAGATACGCAGTATTTT. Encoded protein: CASSLGQPQTDTQYF.

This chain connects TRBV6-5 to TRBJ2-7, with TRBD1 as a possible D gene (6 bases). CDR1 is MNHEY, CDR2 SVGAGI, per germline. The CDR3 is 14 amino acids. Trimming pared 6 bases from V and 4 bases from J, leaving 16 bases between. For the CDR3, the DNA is TGTGCCAGCAGACGGGACACGGTGACTTACGAGCAGTACTTC. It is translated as CASRRDTVTYEQYF.

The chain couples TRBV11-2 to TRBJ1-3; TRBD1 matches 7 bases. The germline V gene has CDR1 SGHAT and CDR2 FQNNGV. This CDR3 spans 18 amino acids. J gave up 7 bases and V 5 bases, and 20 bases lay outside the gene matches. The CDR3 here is CASSAYRGTTVQGNTIYF. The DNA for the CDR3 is TGTGCCAGCAGCGCCTACCGGGGGACGACAGTACAGGGGAACACCATATATTTT.

The CDR3, as DNA: TGTGCCAGCTCACCACGAGACAGGGGGCTTACAGATACGCAGTATTTT. It yields the protein CASSPRDRGLTDTQYF. V is TRBV18 and J is TRBJ2-3; the match to TRBD1 covers 10 bases. The CDR3 contains 16 residues. Germline V CDR1 and CDR2: KGHSH, LQKENI. Germline trimming cut 1 base from V and 3 bases from J; bases unmatched to any gene: 4.

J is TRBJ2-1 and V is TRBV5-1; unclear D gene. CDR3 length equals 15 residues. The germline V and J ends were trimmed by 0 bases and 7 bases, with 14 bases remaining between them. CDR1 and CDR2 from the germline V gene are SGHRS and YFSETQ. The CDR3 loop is CASSLVANGLNEQFF. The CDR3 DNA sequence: TGCGCCAGCAGCTTGGTGGCGAACGGGCTTAATGAGCAGTTCTTC. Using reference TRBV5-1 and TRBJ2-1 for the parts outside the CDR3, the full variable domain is KAGVTQTPRYLIKTRGQQVTLSCSPISGHRSVSWYQQTPGQGLQFLFEYFSETQRNKGNFPGRFSGRQFSNSRSEMNVSTLELGDSALYLCASSLVANGLNEQFFGPGTRLTVL.

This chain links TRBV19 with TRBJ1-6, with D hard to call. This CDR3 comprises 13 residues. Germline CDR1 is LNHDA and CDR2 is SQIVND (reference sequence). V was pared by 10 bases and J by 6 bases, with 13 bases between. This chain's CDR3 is CATCVSGNSPLHF. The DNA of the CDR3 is TGTGCCACGTGTGTGTCGGGTAATTCACCCCTCCACTTT.

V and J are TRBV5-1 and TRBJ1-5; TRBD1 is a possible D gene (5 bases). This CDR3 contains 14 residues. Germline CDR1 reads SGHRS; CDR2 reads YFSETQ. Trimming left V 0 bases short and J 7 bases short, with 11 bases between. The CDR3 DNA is TGCGCCAGCAGCTTGGCCCCAGGGTCACAGCCCCAGCATTTT. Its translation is CASSLAPGSQPQHF.

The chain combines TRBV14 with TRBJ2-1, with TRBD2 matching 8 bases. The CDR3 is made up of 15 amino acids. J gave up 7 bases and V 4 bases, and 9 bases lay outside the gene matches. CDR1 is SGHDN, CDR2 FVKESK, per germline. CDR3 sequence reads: CASSRARLARNEQFF. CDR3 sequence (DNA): TGTGCCAGCAGCCGGGCCCGACTAGCGAGGAATGAGCAGTTCTTC.

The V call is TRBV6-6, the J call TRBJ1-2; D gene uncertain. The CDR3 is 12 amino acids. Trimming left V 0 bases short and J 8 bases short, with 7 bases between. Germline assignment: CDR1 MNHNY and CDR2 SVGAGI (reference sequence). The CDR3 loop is CASSYSGEGYTF. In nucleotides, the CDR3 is TGTGCCAGCAGTTACTCTGGGGAAGGCTACACCTTC.

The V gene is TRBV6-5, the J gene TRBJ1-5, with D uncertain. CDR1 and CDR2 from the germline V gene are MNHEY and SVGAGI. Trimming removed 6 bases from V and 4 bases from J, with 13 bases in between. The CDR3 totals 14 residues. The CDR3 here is CASRDTRPNQPQHF. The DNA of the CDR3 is TGTGCCAGCAGAGATACTCGGCCTAATCAGCCCCAGCATTTT.

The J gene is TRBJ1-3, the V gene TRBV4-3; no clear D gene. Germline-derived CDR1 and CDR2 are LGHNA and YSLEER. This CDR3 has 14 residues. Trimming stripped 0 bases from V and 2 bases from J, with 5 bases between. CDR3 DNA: TGCGCCAGCAGCCAAGATGGGGCTGGAAACACCATATATTTT. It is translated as CASSQDGAGNTIYF.

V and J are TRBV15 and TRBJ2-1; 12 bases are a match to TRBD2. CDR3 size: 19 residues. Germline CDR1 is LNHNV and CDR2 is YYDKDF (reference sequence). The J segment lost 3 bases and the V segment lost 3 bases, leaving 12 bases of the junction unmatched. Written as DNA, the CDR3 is TGTGCCACCAGCAGTTCTAGCGGGGGGGATAGGAGGGGCTACAATGAGCAGTTCTTC. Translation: CATSSSSGGDRRGYNEQFF.